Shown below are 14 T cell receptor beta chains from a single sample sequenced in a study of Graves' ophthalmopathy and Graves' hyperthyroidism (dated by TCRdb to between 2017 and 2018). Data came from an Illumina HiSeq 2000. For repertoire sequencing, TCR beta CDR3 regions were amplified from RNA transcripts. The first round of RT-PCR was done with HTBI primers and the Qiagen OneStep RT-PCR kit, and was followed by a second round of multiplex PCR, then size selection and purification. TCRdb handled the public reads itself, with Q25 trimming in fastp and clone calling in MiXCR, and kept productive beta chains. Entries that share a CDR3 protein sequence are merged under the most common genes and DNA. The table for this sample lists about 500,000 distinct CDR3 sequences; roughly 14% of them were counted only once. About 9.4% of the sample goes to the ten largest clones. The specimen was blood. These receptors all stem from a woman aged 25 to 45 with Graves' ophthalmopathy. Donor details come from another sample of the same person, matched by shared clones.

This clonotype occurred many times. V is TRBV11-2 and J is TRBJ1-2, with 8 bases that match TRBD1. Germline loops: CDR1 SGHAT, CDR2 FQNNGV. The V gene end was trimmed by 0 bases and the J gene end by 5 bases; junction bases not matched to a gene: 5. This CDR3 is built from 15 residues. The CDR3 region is CASSLDGTGGYGYTF. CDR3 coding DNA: TGTGCCAGCAGCTTAGATGGGACAGGAGGATATGGCTACACCTTC.

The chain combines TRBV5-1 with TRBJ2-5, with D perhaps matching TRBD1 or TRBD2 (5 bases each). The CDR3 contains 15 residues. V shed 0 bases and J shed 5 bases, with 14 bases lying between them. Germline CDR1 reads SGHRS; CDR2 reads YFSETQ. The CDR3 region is CASSLAGDGQETQYF. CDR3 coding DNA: TGCGCCAGCAGCTTGGCCGGGGACGGGCAGGAGACCCAGTACTTC. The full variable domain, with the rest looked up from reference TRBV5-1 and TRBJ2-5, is KAGVTQTPRYLIKTRGQQVTLSCSPISGHRSVSWYQQTPGQGLQFLFEYFSETQRNKGNFPGRFSGRQFSNSRSEMNVSTLELGDSALYLCASSLAGDGQETQYFGPGTRLLVL.

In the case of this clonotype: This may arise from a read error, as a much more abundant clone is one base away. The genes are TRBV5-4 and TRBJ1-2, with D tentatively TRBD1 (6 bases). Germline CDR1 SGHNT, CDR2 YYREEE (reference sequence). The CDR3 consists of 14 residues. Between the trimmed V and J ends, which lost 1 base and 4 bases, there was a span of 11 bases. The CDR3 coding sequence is TGTGCCAGCAGCTTGCAGGGGTCGACCTATGGCTACACCTTC. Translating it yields CASSLQGSTYGYTF.

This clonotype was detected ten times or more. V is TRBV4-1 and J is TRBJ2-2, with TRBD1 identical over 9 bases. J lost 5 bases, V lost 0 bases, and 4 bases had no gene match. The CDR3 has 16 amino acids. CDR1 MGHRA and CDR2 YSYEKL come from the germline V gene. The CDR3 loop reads CASSQERTGVTGELFF. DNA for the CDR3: TGCGCCAGCAGCCAAGAGAGGACAGGGGTGACCGGGGAGCTGTTTTTT.

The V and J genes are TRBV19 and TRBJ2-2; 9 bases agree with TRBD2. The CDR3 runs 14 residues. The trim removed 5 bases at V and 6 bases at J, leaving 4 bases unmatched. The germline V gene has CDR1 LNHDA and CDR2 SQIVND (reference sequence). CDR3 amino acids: CASSPAGGSGELFF. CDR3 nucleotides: TGTGCCAGTAGTCCAGCGGGAGGTTCCGGGGAGCTGTTTTTT.

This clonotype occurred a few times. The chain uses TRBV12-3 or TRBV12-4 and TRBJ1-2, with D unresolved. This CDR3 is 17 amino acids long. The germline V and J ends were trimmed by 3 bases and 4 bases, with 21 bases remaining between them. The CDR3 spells CASSFTRADLGSYGYTF. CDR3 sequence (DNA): TGTGCCAGCAGTTTTACGCGAGCGGACCTGGGGTCCTATGGCTACACCTTC.

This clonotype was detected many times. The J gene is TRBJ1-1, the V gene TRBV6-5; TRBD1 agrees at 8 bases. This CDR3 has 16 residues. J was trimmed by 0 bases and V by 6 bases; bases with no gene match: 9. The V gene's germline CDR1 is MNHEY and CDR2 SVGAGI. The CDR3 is CASRGQGAFMNTEAFF. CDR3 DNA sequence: TGTGCCAGCAGGGGGCAGGGGGCATTTATGAACACTGAAGCTTTCTTT.

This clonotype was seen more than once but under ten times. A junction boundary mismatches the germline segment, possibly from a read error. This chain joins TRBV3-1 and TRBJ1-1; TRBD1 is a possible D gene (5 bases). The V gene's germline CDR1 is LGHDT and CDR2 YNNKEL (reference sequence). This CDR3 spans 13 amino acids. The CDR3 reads CASSQVGGAQAFF. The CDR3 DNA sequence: TGCGCCAGCAGCCAAGTTGGAGGGGCTCAAGCTTTCTTT. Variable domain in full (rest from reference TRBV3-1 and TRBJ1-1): DTAVSQTPKYLVTQMGNDKSIKCEQNLGHDTMYWYKQDSKKFLKIMFSYNNKELIINETVPNRFSPKSPDKAHLNLHINSLELGDSAVYFCASSQVGGAQAFFGQGTRLTVV.

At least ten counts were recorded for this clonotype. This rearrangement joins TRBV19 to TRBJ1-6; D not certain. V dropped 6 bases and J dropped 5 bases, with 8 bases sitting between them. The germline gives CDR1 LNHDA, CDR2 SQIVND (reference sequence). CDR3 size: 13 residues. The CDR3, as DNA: TGTGCCAGTAGGACTGAGAATAATTCACCCCTCCACTTT. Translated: CASRTENNSPLHF.

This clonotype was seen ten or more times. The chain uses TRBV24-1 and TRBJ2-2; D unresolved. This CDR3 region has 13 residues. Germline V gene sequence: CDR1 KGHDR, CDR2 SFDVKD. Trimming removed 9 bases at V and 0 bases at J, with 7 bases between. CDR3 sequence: CATLEANTGELFF. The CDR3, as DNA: TGTGCCACCCTCGAGGCGAACACCGGGGAGCTGTTTTTT.

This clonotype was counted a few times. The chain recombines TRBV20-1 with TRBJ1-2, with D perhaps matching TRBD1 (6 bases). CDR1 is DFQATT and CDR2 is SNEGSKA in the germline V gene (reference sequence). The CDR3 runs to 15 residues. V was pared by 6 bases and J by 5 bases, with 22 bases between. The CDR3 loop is CSAPVLQGMSYGYTF. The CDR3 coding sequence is TGCAGTGCGCCGGTACTTCAGGGGATGAGTTATGGCTACACCTTC.

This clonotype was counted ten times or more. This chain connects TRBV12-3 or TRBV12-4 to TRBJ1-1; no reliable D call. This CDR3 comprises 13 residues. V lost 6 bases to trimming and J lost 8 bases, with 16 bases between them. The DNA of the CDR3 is TGTGCCAGCAGCGTTTCAGCTAGTCTCGAAGCTTTCTTT. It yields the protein CASSVSASLEAFF.

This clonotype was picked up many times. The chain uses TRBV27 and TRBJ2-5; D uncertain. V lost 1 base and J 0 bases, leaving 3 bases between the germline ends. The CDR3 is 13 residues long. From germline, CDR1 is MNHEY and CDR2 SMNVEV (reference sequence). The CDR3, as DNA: TGTGCCAGCAGTTTATACGACCAAGAGACCCAGTACTTC. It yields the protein CASSLYDQETQYF.

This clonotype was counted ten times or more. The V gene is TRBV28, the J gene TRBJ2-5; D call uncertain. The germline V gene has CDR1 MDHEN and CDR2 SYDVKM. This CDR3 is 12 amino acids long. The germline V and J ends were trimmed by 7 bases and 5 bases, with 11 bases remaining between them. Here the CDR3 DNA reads TGTGCCAGCAACTTCGGGTTCGAGACCCAGTACTTC. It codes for CASNFGFETQYF.